The TCR beta chain described here comes from a study of T cell changes during pregnancy in multiple sclerosis. Germline V lookup: CDR1 MNHEY, CDR2 SVGAGI. Trimming stripped 3 bases from V and 8 bases from J, with 13 bases between. The CDR3 covers 13 residues. Measured with immunoSEQ multiplex PCR; TCRdb has only the in-frame clones, and not every one. The sample shows more than 45,000 clones, over 90% of them seen only once. The specimen comprised CD4+ T cells from peripheral blood mononuclear cells, sampled in the second trimester of pregnancy. This receptor was identified in a female donor with multiple sclerosis, enrolled in a pregnancy study. V gene TRBV6-5 combines with J gene TRBJ1-1; a weak D match, TRBD1 (5 bases). The CDR3 sequence is CASSYGGGKEAFF. The CDR3, as DNA: TGTGCCAGCAGTTATGGGGGAGGGAAAGAAGCTTTCTTT.